This is a list of T cell receptor beta chains from one sample in a study of cytomegalovirus exposure and HLA in healthy donors. Produced via immunoSEQ multiplex PCR; TCRdb's table is partial and in-frame only. The table lists under 110,000 clones, 75% of them singletons, with roughly 2.5% in the top ten. The sequencing sample was made of PBMCs. These TCRs come from a man aged 40-55 years in good health and CMV-seronegative. Both conserved end residues are part of each CDR3. D genes are given only for firm matches. Clone sizes are given selectively: once, few, many, or a class where the clone is expanded.

DNA | CDR3 | D | size | J | V
TGCGCCAGCAGCTTTGCGGACAGGGGCTATGGCTACACCTTC | CASSFADRGYGYTF | TRBD1 | - | TRBJ1-2 | TRBV5-1
TGTGCCAGCAGCAAAGGGACTAGCGGGGGTTTTGGCGAGCAGTACTTC | CASSKGTSGGFGEQYF | TRBD2 | few | TRBJ2-7 | TRBV2
TGCGCCAGCCGCCGGGACAGAACAAGAGCTAACTATGGCTACACCTTC | CASRRDRTRANYGYTF | TRBD1 | - | TRBJ1-2 | TRBV5-1
TGTGCCAGCAGCAAACTTGGGGCAGAAGAGACCCAGTACTTC | CASSKLGAEETQYF | - | - | TRBJ2-5 | TRBV9
TGTGCCAGCAGTGACCGGAACAGGGGGGCATTCTACGAGCAGTACTTC | CASSDRNRGAFYEQYF | TRBD1 | - | TRBJ2-7 | TRBV6-4
TGTGCCAGCAGCGCAGAACAGGGGAGAGGCTATGGCTACACCTTC | CASSAEQGRGYGYTF | TRBD1 | - | TRBJ1-2 | TRBV9
TGTGCCAGCAGCTACCGAAGCCAGAACACTGAAGCTTTCTTT | CASSYRSQNTEAFF | - | - | TRBJ1-1 | TRBV6-5
TGCGCCAGCAGGCGGGGATTCAGCACAGATACGCAGTATTTT | CASRRGFSTDTQYF | - | - | TRBJ2-3 | TRBV5-1
TGTGCCAGCAGCTTAGGCCCACGGGGCGAGCAGTACTTC | CASSLGPRGEQYF | - | - | TRBJ2-7 | TRBV13
TGTGCCAGCAGTTACCGACAATCCTCTGGGGCCAACGTCCTGACTTTC | CASSYRQSSGANVLTF | - | - | TRBJ2-6 | TRBV6-6
TGTGCCACCGGGGGGCCCCGGGGATATAATTCACCCCTCCACTTT | CATGGPRGYNSPLHF | - | - | TRBJ1-6 | TRBV19
TGCAGCGGCCGGGAGGTCGAGAATGAAAAACTGTTTTTT | CSGREVENEKLFF | - | - | TRBJ1-4 | TRBV29-1
TGTGCCAGTAGTAACCGGGACAGGGGAAATAGCAATCAGCCCCAGCATTTT | CASSNRDRGNSNQPQHF | TRBD1 | - | TRBJ1-5 | TRBV19
TGTGCCAGCAGTCCCGTAGCGGGCGGGAACAATGAGCAGTTCTTC | CASSPVAGGNNEQFF | TRBD2 | - | TRBJ2-1 | TRBV28
TGTGCCAGTAGTATGGGCAGGGGTCAATCACCCCTCCACTTT | CASSMGRGQSPLHF | - | - | TRBJ1-6 | TRBV19
TGTGCCAGCAGTTCCTTGGGCGGGGGGGCCTACAATGAGCAGTTCTTC | CASSSLGGGAYNEQFF | TRBD2 | - | TRBJ2-1 | TRBV27
TGTGCCAGCAGGGGCCCAAACGGATCCTACGAGCAGTACTTC | CASRGPNGSYEQYF | - | - | TRBJ2-7 | TRBV27
TGTGCCAGCAGTCCGGGGAGCTCCTACAATGAGCAGTTCTTC | CASSPGSSYNEQFF | - | - | TRBJ2-1 | TRBV2
TGCGCCAGCAGCCCAAGGGTGGCGGGGGGACAACAGAGCTCCTACAATGAGCAGTTCTTC | CASSPRVAGGQQSSYNEQFF | TRBD2 | - | TRBJ2-1 | TRBV4-1
TGTGCCAGCAGTTTAACAGGGTATGGCTACACCTTC | CASSLTGYGYTF | - | - | TRBJ1-2 | TRBV28
TGCGCCAGCAGCCCGGGACAGGGCGGAGAGACCCAGTACTTC | CASSPGQGGETQYF | TRBD1 | few | TRBJ2-5 | TRBV5-1
TGTGCCATCAGGGCCGGGACAGGGAACACTGAAGCTTTCTTT | CAIRAGTGNTEAFF | TRBD1 | - | TRBJ1-1 | TRBV10-3
TGTGCCAGCAGCAAAGGTCACAGGGGACCCCTCCACTTT | CASSKGHRGPLHF | - | once | TRBJ1-6 | TRBV21-1
TGTGCCAGCAGCGTTGGCGGGGGGTACTCCTACGAGCAGTACTTC | CASSVGGGYSYEQYF | TRBD2 | - | TRBJ2-7 | TRBV9
TGTGCCAGTAGTATCCCAGGTGGGCGGGGGGGCTCAGATACGCAGTATTTT | CASSIPGGRGGSDTQYF | TRBD2 | - | TRBJ2-3 | TRBV19
TGCGCCAGCAGTGAGACGACTAGGATGGCCCGTCCGCAGTATTTT | CASSETTRMARPQYF | - | - | TRBJ2-3 | TRBV10-2
TGTGCCAGCAGCATCACTAGCGGGGGGCCTCCATGGGATACGCAGTATTTT | CASSITSGGPPWDTQYF | TRBD2 | - | TRBJ2-3 | TRBV11-2
TGTGCCAGCAGCGGGACAGGAAGCCCCGGGGCCAACGTCCTGACTTTC | CASSGTGSPGANVLTF | TRBD1 | few | TRBJ2-6 | TRBV6-6
TGCGCCACCTCTCGGCAGGGGAGCTACGAGCAGTACTTC | CATSRQGSYEQYF | - | once | TRBJ2-7 | TRBV10-1
TGCGCCAGCAGCTTGGTGGAGGGGGATACGCAGTATTTT | CASSLVEGDTQYF | - | few | TRBJ2-3 | TRBV5-1
TGTGCCAGCAGCGGATACTTCCGGGACAGGCCTAACTATGGCTACACCTTC | CASSGYFRDRPNYGYTF | TRBD1 | - | TRBJ1-2 | TRBV9
TGTGCCAGCAGTGTTGGGACAGGGGGTATCTACAATGAGCAGTTCTTC | CASSVGTGGIYNEQFF | TRBD1 | once | TRBJ2-1 | TRBV6-1
TGTGCCAGCTCCCGCGGACAGGGCAACTATGGCTACACCTTC | CASSRGQGNYGYTF | TRBD1 | - | TRBJ1-2 | TRBV18
TGTGCCAGCAGTGACAAGCGGGGGAGCACAGATACGCAGTATTTT | CASSDKRGSTDTQYF | TRBD2 | - | TRBJ2-3 | TRBV2
TGTGCCAGCAGCGTAGGAGGGCCAAATCAGCCCCAGCATTTT | CASSVGGPNQPQHF | - | - | TRBJ1-5 | TRBV9
TGTGCCAGGGTGAGGGCGGGCATGAACACTGAAGCTTTCTTT | CARVRAGMNTEAFF | - | - | TRBJ1-1 | TRBV2
TGCGCCAGCAGCTTGGGTGGACAGGGGAATTCACCCCTCCACTTT | CASSLGGQGNSPLHF | TRBD1 | - | TRBJ1-6 | TRBV5-1
TGTGCCAGCAGCGTGGCTGGCTCTGGAAACACCATATATTTT | CASSVAGSGNTIYF | - | - | TRBJ1-3 | TRBV9
TGCGCCAGCAGCCAAGAGCCCGGGCAGGGGGCAGATACGCAGTATTTT | CASSQEPGQGADTQYF | TRBD1 | - | TRBJ2-3 | TRBV4-1
TGTGCCAGCAGCCAAGATCGCGGGGGGGCAGATACGCAGTATTTT | CASSQDRGGADTQYF | TRBD2 | once | TRBJ2-3 | TRBV4-2
TGCGCCAGCAGCCAAGAGGGACAGGGGGGATATGGCTACACCTTC | CASSQEGQGGYGYTF | TRBD1 | few | TRBJ1-2 | TRBV4-1
TGCGCCAGCAGCTTGATCACTAGCGGGGGCTACGAGCAGTACTTC | CASSLITSGGYEQYF | TRBD2 | - | TRBJ2-7 | TRBV5-1
TGCAGCGCAAGATCAGGGGCCCCTGAAAAACTGTTTTTT | CSARSGAPEKLFF | - | - | TRBJ1-4 | TRBV29-1